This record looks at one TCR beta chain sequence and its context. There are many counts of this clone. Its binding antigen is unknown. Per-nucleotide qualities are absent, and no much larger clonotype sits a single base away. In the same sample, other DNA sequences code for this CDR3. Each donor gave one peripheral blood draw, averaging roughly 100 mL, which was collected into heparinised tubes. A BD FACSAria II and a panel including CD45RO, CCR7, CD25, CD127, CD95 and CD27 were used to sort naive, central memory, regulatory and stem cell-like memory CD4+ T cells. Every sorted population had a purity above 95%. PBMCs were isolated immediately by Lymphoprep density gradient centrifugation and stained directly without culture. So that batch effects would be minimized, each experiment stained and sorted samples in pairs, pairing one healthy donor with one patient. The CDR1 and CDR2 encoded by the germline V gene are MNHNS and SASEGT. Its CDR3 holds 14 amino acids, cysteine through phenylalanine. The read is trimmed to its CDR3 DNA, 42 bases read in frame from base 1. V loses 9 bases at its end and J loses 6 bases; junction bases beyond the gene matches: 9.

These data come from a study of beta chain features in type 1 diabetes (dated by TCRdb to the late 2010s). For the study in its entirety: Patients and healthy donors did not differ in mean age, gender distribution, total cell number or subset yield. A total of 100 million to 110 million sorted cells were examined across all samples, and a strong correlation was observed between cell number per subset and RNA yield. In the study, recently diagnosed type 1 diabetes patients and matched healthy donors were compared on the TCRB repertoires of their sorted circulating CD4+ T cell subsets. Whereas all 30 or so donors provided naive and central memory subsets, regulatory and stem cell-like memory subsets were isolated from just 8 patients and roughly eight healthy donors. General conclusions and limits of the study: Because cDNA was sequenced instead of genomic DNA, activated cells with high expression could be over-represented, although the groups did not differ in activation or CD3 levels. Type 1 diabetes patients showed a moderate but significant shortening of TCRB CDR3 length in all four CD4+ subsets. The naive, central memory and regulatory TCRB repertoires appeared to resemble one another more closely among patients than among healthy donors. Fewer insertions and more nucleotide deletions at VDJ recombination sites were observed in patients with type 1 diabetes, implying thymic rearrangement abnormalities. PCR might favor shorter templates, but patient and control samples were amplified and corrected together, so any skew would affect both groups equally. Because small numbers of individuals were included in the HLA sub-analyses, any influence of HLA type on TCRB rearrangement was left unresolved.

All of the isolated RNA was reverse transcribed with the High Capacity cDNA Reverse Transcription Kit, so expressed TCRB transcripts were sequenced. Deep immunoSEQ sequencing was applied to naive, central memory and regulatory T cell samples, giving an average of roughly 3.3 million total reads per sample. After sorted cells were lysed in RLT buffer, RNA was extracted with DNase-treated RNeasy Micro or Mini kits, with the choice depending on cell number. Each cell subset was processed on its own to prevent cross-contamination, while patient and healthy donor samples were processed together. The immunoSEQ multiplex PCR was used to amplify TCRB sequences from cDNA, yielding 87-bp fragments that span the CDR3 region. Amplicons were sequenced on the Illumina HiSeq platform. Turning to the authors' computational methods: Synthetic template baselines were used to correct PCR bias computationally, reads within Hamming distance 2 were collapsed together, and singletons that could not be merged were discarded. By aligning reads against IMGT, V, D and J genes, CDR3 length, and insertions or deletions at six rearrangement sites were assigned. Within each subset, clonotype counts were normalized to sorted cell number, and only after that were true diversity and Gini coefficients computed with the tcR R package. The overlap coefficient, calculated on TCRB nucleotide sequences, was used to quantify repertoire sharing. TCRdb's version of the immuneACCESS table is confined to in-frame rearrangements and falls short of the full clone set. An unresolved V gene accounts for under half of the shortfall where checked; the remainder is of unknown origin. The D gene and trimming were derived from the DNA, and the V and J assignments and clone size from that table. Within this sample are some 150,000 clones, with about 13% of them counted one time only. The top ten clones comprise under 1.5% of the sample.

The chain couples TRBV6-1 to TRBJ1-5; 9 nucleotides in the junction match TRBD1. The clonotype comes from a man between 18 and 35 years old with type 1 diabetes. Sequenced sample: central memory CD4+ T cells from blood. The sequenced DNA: TGTGCCAGTTTAAAACAGGGGGCAGGTCAGCCCCAGCATTTT. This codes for CASLKQGAGQPQHF.